The present T cell receptor beta chain was sequenced within a study of CD8+CD57+ T cells in acquired aplastic anemia. Study in general: The DNA of sorted CD4+ and CD8+ cells averaged roughly 3.2 ug.

Profiling of TCR beta VDJ combinations and CDR3 sequences used genomic DNA as template. TCRdb reprocessed the reads via MiXCR and lists one record per CDR3 protein. The sample has some 210,000 distinct CDR3 sequences; around 60% are singletons. General study findings and limits: Patients versus controls showed no significant CD8+ Simpson's diversity difference. There were over 25 CD8+ CDR3 sequences that occurred in both patients and controls.

CDR3 length: 17 residues. Trimming left V 0 bases short and J 2 bases short, with 15 bases between. Germline lookup yields CDR1 LNHDA and CDR2 SQIVND (reference sequence). The sample holds many counts of this clonotype. Its antigen is not known. V and J are TRBV19 and TRBJ2-3; possibly TRBD1 for D (5 bases). The sequencing input was sorted CD4+, CD8+, or CD8+CD57+ T cells (not recorded which) from PBMCs. This receptor was identified in a human donor in good health. DNA of the CDR3: TGTGCCAGTAGTATAGAGTGGCAGGGTGGAGACACAGATACGCAGTATTTT. As protein: CASSIEWQGGDTDTQYF.